The source of this T cell receptor (beta chain) is a study of cytomegalovirus exposure and HLA in healthy donors. Study-wide findings and caveats: Most TCR beta V segments were productive about 87% or about 30% of the time in an earlier analysis. The presence/absence work took it that sequencing depth was about the same across donors.

In regard to this clone: Its antigen remains unidentified.

The PCR was carried out with 60 Vbeta primers and 13 Jbeta primers. Measured with immunoSEQ multiplex PCR; TCRdb has only the in-frame clones, and not every one. This sample has roughly 100,000 clones, with roughly four fifths found just once. Trimming shortened V by 2 bases and J by 5 bases, and 15 bases separated the two germline ends. CDR1 and CDR2 (germline): MDHEN, SYDVKM. The CDR3 loop spans 16 amino acids. What was sequenced was PBMCs. The TCR sequence derives from a woman aged 50 to 65 in good health and CMV-seropositive. The V gene is TRBV28, the J gene TRBJ2-2, with a tentative D call TRBD2 (5 bases). The DNA for the CDR3 is TGTGCCAGCAGTTTAAGGCGTCTAGCTGGGACCGGGGAGCTGTTTTTT. It yields the protein CASSLRRLAGTGELFF.